This TCR beta chain stems from a study of PD-L1 blockade in urothelial cancer. Overall study: Blood samples had a median of roughly 140,000 T cells.

Whole-study results and caveats: Better progression-free and overall survival followed lower pretreatment blood clonality.

A word on this clone: The antigen remains undetermined.

The trim removed 1 base at V and 0 bases at J, leaving 12 bases unmatched. This CDR3 comprises 19 residues. Germline assignment: CDR1 SGDLS and CDR2 YYNGEE. The assay was immunoSEQ multiplex PCR, and TCRdb's table has in-frame clones only and misses some. The repertoire holds under 50,000 clones, with 82% as singletons. Described time point: pretreatment peripheral blood. Each patient's cancer was a locally advanced or metastatic urothelial carcinoma. This chain connects TRBV9 to TRBJ2-3; TRBD2 matches 9 bases. This clonotype originated in a man aged 45-60 years with urothelial cancer. Here the sequenced sample was PBMCs, taken around atezolizumab (anti-PD-L1) treatment. CDR3 region: CASSVRGESSGTSTDTQYF. The CDR3 region has the DNA TGTGCCAGCAGCGTAAGGGGGGAGTCTAGCGGGACTAGCACAGATACGCAGTATTTT.